The clone carrying this T cell receptor beta chain occurred many times. These data come from a study of quantifying T cell responses using KT2 cells. Study background: RNA was reverse transcribed with TCR alpha and beta constant-region primers.

This CDR3 is built from 15 residues. J gave up 6 bases and V 3 bases, and 7 bases lay outside the gene matches. Germline values: CDR1 SGHTA, CDR2 FQGNSA. An oligo carrying a UMI was ligated to the cDNA 3' end. An equimolar mix of RC1.1 and RC1.2 primed the beta chain across TRBC1 and TRBC2. TCRdb reprocessed the UMI-ligation and nested PCR reads via MiXCR and lists one record per CDR3 protein. The repertoire consists of about 53,000 distinct CDR3 sequences, with 12% occurring once and the leading ten covering roughly 9.5%. This TCR was sampled from a human donor. Source material: PBMCs spiked with cells of the T cell clone KT2. The genes are TRBV7-2 and TRBJ2-1, with TRBD2 matching 8 bases. The DNA for the CDR3 is TGTGCCAGCAGCTTTTCCCCCGGGGGGGGCAATGAGCAGTTCTTC. This translates into CASSFSPGGGNEQFF.